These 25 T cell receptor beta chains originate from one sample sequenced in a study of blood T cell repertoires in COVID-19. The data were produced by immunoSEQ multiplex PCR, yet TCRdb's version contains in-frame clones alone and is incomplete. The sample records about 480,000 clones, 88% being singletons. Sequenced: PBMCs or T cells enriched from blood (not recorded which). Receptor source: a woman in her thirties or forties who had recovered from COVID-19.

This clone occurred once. Written as DNA, the CDR3 is TGTGCCACCAGCACTGGGGACAGTCAAGAGACCCAGTACTTC. Protein sequence: CATSTGDSQETQYF. V gene TRBV15 combines with J gene TRBJ2-5; 7 bases fit TRBD1. V was pared by 4 bases and J by 2 bases, with 4 bases of the junction left unmatched. The CDR3 runs to 14 residues. The germline V gene encodes CDR1 LNHNV and CDR2 YYDKDF (reference sequence).

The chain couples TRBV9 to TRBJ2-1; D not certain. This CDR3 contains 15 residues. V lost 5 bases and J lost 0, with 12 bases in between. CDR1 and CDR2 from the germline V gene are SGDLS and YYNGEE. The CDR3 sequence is CASSPSGGSYNEQFF. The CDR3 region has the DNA TGTGCCAGCAGTCCAAGTGGCGGCTCCTACAATGAGCAGTTCTTC. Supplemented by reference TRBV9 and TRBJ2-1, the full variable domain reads DSGVTQTPKHLITATGQRVTLRCSPRSGDLSVYWYQQSLDQGLQFLIQYYNGEERAKGNILERFSAQQFPDLHSELNLSSLELGDSALYFCASSPSGGSYNEQFFGPGTRLTVL.

The CDR3: CASSQSVPNYVPGELFF. For the CDR3, the DNA is TGCGCCAGCAGCCAATCCGTCCCCAACTATGTGCCCGGGGAGCTGTTTTTT. The J gene is TRBJ2-2, the V gene TRBV4-3; no reliable D call. The CDR3 is made up of 17 amino acids. Deletions cut 2 bases from V and 6 bases from J, with 19 bases between. Germline CDR1 LGHNA, CDR2 YSLEER.

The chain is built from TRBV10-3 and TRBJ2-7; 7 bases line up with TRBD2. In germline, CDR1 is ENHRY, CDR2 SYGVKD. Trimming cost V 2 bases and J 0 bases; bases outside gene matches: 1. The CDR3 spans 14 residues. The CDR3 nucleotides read TGTGCCATCAGTGAGGCTAGCGGCTCCTACGAGCAGTACTTC. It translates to CAISEASGSYEQYF.

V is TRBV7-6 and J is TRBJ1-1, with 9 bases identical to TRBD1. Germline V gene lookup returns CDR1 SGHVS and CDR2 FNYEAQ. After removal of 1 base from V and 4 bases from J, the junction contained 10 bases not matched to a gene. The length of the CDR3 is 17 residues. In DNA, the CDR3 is TGTGCCAGCAGCTTAGTGCCCACGGGACAGGGAGTCACTGAAGCTTTCTTT. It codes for CASSLVPTGQGVTEAFF.

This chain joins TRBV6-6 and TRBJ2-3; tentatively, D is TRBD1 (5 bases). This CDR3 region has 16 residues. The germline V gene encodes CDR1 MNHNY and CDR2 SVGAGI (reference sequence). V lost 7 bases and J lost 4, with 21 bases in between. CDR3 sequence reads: CASIRLRSQGADTQYF. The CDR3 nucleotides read TGTGCCAGCATTAGGTTGCGGAGCCAAGGGGCAGATACGCAGTATTTT.

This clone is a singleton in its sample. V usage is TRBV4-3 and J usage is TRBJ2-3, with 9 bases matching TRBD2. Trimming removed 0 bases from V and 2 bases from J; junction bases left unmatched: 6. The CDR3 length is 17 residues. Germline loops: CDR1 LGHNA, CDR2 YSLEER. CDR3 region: CASSQEGAGGDTDTQYF. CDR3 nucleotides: TGCGCCAGCAGCCAAGAAGGAGCGGGAGGAGACACAGATACGCAGTATTTT.

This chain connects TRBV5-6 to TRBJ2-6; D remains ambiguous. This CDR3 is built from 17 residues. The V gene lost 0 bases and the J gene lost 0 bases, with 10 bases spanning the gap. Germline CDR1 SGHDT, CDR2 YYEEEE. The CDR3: CASSLDSTVSGANVLTF. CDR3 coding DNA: TGTGCCAGCAGCTTGGACTCTACAGTCTCTGGGGCCAACGTCCTGACTTTC.

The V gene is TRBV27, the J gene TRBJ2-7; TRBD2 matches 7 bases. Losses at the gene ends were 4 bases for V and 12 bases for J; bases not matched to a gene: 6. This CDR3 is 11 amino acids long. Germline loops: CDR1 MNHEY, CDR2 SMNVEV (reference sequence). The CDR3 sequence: CASSSSGPSYF. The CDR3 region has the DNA TGTGCCAGCAGTTCTAGCGGACCTTCGTACTTC.

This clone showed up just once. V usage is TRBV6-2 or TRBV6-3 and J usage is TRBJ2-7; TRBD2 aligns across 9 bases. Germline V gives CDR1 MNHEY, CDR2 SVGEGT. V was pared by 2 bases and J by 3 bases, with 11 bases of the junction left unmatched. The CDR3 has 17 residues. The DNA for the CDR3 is TGTGCCAGCAGTTACGATCCTAGCGGGGCTTCGTACTACGAGCAGTACTTC. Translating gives CASSYDPSGASYYEQYF.

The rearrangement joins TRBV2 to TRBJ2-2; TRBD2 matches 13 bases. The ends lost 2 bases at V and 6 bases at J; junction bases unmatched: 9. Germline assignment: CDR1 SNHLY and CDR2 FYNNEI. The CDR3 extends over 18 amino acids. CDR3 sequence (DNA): TGTGCCAGCAGTGAATATCGGCTAACTAGCGGGAGGGCCGGGGAGCTGTTTTTT. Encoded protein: CASSEYRLTSGRAGELFF.

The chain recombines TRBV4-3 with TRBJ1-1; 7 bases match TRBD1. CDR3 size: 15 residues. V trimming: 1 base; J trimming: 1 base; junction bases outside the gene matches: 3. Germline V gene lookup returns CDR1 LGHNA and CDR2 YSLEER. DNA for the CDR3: TGCGCCAGCAGCCAAGGACAGGGTGCGAACACTGAAGCTTTCTTT. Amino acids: CASSQGQGANTEAFF.

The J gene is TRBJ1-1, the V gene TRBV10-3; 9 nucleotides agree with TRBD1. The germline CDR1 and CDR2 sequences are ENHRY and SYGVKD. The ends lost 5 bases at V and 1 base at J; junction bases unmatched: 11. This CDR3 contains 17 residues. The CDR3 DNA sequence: TGTGCCATCAGTCAACGTCCCGGGACAGGGACGAACACTGAAGCTTTCTTT. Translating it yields CAISQRPGTGTNTEAFF.

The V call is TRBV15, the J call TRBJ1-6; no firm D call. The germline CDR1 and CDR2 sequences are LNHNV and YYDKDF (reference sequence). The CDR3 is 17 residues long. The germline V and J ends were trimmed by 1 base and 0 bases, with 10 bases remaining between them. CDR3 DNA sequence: TGTGCCACCAGCAGAGTTTACACCACCTCCTATAATTCACCCCTCCACTTT. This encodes CATSRVYTTSYNSPLHF.

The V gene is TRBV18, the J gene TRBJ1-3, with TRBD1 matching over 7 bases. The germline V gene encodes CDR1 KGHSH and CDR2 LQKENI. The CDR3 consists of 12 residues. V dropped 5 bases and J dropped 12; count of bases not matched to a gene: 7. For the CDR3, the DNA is TGTGCCAGCTCAATAACAGGGGCCGGCATATATTTT. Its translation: CASSITGAGIYF.

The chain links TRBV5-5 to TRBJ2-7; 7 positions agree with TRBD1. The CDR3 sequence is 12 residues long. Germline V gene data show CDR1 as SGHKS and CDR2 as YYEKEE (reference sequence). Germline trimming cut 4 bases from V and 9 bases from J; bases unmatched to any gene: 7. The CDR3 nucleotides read TGTGCCAGCAGCCAGGGGGATGGCGCGCAGTACTTC. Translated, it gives CASSQGDGAQYF.

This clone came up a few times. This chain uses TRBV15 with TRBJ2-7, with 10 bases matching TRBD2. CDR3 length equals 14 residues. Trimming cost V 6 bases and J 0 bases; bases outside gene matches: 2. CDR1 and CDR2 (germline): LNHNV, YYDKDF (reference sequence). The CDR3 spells CATRSGRGSYEQYF. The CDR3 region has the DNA TGTGCCACCAGGAGCGGGAGGGGCTCCTACGAGCAGTACTTC.

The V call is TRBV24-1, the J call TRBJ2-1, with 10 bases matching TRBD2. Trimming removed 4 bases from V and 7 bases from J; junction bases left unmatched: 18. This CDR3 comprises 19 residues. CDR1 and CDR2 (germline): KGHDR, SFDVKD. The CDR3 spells CATSDPFGASGSGLNEQFF. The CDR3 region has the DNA TGTGCCACCAGTGACCCTTTTGGGGCTAGCGGGAGTGGTTTGAATGAGCAGTTCTTC.

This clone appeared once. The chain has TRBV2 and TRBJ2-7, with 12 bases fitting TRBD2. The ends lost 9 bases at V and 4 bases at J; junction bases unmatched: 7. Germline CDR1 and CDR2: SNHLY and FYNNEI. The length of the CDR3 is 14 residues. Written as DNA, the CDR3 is TGTGCCAGTCACGCTGGGACTAGCGGGTACGAGCAGTACTTC. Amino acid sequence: CASHAGTSGYEQYF.

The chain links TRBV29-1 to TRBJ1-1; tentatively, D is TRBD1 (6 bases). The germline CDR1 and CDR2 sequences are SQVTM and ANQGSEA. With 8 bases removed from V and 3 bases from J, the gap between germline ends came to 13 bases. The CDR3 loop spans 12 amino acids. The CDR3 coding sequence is TGCAGCACGGGGACACATTACACTGAAGCTTTCTTT. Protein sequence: CSTGTHYTEAFF.

Here the CDR3 DNA reads TGTGCCAGCAGCTTACTAGCGGGAGGGCCAACAGATACGCAGTATTTT. This sequence encodes CASSLLAGGPTDTQYF. V is TRBV7-2 and J is TRBJ2-3, with TRBD2 identical over 12 bases. V was clipped by 2 bases and J by 3 bases; unmatched bases: 3. CDR1 and CDR2 (germline): SGHTA, FQGNSA. CDR3 size: 16 residues.

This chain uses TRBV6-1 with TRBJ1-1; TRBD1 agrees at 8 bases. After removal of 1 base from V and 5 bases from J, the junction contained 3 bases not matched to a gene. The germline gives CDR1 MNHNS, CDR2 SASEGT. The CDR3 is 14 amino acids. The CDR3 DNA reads TGTGCCAGCAGTGAAGTTGACAGGGGAACTGAAGCTTTCTTT. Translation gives CASSEVDRGTEAFF.

The CDR3 reads CASSQSSGRGDTQYF. CDR3 coding DNA: TGTGCCAGCAGCCAATCTAGCGGGAGGGGGGATACGCAGTATTTT. The chain uses TRBV3-1 (or the pseudogene TRBV3-2) and TRBJ2-3, with TRBD2 matching 12 bases. The CDR3 extends over 15 amino acids. From germline, CDR1 is LGHDT and CDR2 YNNKEL (reference sequence). V lost 2 bases, J lost 6 bases, and 3 bases stayed unmatched.

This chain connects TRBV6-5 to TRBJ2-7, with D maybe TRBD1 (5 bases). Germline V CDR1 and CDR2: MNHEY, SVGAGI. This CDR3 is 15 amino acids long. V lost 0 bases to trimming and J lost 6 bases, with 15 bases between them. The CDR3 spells CASSYSYRRGGEQYF. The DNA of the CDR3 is TGTGCCAGCAGTTACTCGTATAGAAGGGGCGGCGAGCAGTACTTC.

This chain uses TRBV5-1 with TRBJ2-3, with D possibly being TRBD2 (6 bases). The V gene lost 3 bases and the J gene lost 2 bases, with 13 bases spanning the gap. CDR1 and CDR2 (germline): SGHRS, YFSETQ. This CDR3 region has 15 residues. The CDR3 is CASSSHGRPTDTQYF. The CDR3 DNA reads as TGCGCCAGCAGCTCCCATGGGAGGCCCACAGATACGCAGTATTTT.